This T cell receptor (beta chain) was identified during a study of blood T cell repertoires in COVID-19. Study-wide background: Acute and convalescent COVID-19 samples came from the United States, Italy and Spain. From T cells, B-cell-depleted T cells, or PBMCs came the material, which was cDNA or gDNA.

The CDR3 is made up of 15 amino acids. The V end was cut by 4 bases, the J end by 3 bases, with 12 bases between. Germline V gene lookup returns CDR1 KGHDR and CDR2 SFDVKD. As processed by the authors: Estimation of nucleated cell counts was performed using reference gene primer amplification. The protocol was immunoSEQ multiplex PCR, while the TCRdb copy is restricted to in-frame clones and leaves out a portion. V, J and clone size are those of that table, while D and trimming were read from the DNA. The sample includes around 100,000 clones, around nine tenths seen only once; the top ten take approximately 3.1%.

The sequencing sample was made of peripheral blood. This chain uses TRBV24-1 with TRBJ1-5; no reliable D call. This TCR was recovered from a man in his fifties in a cohort sampled during active COVID-19. This CDR3 reads CATSDPGRANQPQHF. The CDR3, as DNA: TGTGCCACCAGTGACCCCGGGAGGGCCAATCAGCCCCAGCATTTT.